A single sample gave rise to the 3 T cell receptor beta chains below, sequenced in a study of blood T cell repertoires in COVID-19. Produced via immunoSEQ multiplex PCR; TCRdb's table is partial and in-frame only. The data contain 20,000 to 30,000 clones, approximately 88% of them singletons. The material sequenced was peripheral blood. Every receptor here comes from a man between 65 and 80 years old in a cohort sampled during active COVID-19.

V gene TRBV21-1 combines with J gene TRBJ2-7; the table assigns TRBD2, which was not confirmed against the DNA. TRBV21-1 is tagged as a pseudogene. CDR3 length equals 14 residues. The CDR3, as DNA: TGTGCCAGCAGCAAAGCTAGTCTAGCCTACGAGCAGTACTTC. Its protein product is CASSKASLAYEQYF.

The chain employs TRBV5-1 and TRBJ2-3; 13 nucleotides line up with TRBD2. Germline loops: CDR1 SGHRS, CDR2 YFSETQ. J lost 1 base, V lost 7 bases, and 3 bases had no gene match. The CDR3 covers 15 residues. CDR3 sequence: CASAGTSGGTDTQYF. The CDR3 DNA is TGCGCCAGCGCCGGGACTAGCGGGGGCACAGATACGCAGTATTTT.

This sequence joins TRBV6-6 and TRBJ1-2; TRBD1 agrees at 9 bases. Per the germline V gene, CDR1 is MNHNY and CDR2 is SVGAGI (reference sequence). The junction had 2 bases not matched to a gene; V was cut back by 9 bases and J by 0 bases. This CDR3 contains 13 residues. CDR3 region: CASRDRANYGYTF. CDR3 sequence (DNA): TGTGCCAGTCGGGACAGGGCTAACTATGGCTACACCTTC.